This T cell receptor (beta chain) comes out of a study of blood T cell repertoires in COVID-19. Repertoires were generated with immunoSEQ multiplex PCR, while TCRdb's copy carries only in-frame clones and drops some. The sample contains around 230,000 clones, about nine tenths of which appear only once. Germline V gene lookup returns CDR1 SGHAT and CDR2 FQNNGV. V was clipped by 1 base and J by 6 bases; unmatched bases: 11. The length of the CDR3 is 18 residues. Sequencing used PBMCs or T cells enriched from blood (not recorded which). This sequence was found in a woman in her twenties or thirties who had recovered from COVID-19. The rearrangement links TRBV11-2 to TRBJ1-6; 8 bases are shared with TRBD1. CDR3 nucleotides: TGTGCCAGCAGCTTAGTCACGGTGACAGGGGTTGGTAATTCACCCCTCCACTTT. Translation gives CASSLVTVTGVGNSPLHF.